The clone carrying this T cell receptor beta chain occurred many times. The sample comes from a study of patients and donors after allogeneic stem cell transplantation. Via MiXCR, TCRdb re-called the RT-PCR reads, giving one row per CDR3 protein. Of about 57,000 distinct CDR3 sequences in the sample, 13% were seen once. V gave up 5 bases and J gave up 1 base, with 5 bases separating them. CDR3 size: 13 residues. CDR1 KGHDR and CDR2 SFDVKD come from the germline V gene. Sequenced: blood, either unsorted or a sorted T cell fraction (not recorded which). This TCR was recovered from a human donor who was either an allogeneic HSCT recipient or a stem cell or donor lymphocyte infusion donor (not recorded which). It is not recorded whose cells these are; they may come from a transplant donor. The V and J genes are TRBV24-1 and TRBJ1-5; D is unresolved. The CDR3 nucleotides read TGTGCCACCAGTGTACGGAGCAATCAGCCCCAGCATTTT. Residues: CATSVRSNQPQHF.